This TCR beta chain stems from a study of blood T cell repertoires in COVID-19. Trimming removed 4 bases from V and 1 base from J, with 10 bases in between. The CDR3 has 14 amino acids. Germline values: CDR1 SEHNR, CDR2 FQNEAQ (reference sequence). Seattle participants joined during active infection and were tracked over time. Sequenced by immunoSEQ multiplex PCR; TCRdb stores in-frame clones only, minus some. The data contain about 120,000 clones, more than 80% of them seen just once; the ten biggest clones take up 5% to 6.5%. The material sequenced was peripheral blood. The sequence derives from a woman aged 55 to 70 with COVID-19, enrolled during active disease. V is TRBV7-9 and J is TRBJ1-1, with D possibly matching TRBD1 (5 bases). Here the CDR3 reads CASSSADRNTEAFF. Here the CDR3 DNA reads TGTGCCAGCAGCTCGGCCGACAGGAACACTGAAGCTTTCTTT. The whole variable domain, remainder taken from reference TRBV7-9 and TRBJ1-1, is DTGVSQNPRHKITKRGQNVTFRCDPISEHNRLYWYRQTLGQGPEFLTYFQNEAQLEKSRLLSDRFSAERPKGSFSTLEIQRTEQGDSAMYLCASSSADRNTEAFFGQGTRLTVV.